This record looks at one T cell receptor beta chain sequence and its context. The antigen is not known. The donors were healthy bone marrow donors. This sample is drawn from a study of cytomegalovirus exposure and HLA in healthy donors. Study results and caveats: Association of 15,000 to 20,000 TCR beta sequences with HLA alleles was found at 0.05 false discovery rate in a later analysis. Excluded were some V segments that proved indistinguishable, including TRBV6-2 and TRBV6-3.

With 60 Vbeta and 13 Jbeta primers, the PCR was carried out. Using immunoSEQ multiplex PCR, the repertoire was profiled, and TCRdb retains in-frame clones only, with some absent. Among about 150,000 clones listed, about 80% were seen once. V lost 5 bases and J lost 7; bases outside the gene matches: 12. CDR3 size: 16 residues. The V gene's germline CDR1 is SGHRS and CDR2 YFSETQ. This clonotype originated in a male donor in good health and CMV-seronegative. Sequencing input: PBMCs. The chain carries TRBV5-1 and TRBJ1-4, with 9 bases aligning to TRBD1. The CDR3 sequence: CASRGTGSPLGEKLFF. The CDR3 DNA follows: TGCGCCAGCAGGGGGACAGGGAGCCCACTGGGTGAAAAACTGTTTTTT. Together with reference TRBV5-1 and TRBJ1-4, the CDR3 gives the full variable domain: KAGVTQTPRYLIKTRGQQVTLSCSPISGHRSVSWYQQTPGQGLQFLFEYFSETQRNKGNFPGRFSGRQFSNSRSEMNVSTLELGDSALYLCASRGTGSPLGEKLFFGSGTQLSVL.